This TCR beta chain was documented in a study of CD8+CD57+ T cells in acquired aplastic anemia. As for the study in general: Each DNA sample taken from sorted CD4+ and CD8+ cells came to around 3.4 ug on average. Notes on the study in general: Patients had roughly 30 CD8+ CDR3 sequences in common with controls (the shared set).

Patients included in sequencing had previously demonstrated CD8+CD57+ cell expansion by flow cytometry. All participating patients were living with severe acquired aplastic anemia. No therapy was given to patients before blood sampling. The germline V gene encodes CDR1 SGHTA and CDR2 FQGNSA. Trimming cost V 6 bases and J 15 bases, with 27 bases left between them. The CDR3 sequence is 16 residues long. Genomic DNA was employed as the template in profiling TCR beta VDJ and CDR3. One entry per CDR3 protein results from TCRdb running MiXCR on the reads. The sample gives roughly 250,000 distinct CDR3 sequences, around 82% of which show up once; about two fifths is in the top ten. Turning to this clonotype: The antigen is not known.

The V and J genes are TRBV7-2 and TRBJ1-6; possibly TRBD1 for D (5 bases). The TCR was taken from a human donor with aplastic anemia. The sample was sorted CD4+, CD8+, or CD8+CD57+ T cells (not recorded which) from PBMCs. The CDR3 DNA is TGTGCCAGCAGTTACGACAGTCAATATGGCTACACCTTCCTCCACTTT. As protein: CASSYDSQYGYTFLHF.